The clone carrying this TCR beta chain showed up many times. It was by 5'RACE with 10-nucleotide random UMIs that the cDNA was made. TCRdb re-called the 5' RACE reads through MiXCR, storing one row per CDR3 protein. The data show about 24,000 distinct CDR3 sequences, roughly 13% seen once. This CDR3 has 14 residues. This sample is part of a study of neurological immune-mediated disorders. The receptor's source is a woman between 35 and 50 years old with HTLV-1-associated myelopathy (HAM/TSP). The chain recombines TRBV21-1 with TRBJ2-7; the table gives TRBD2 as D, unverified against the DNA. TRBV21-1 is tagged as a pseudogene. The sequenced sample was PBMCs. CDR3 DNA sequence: TGTGCCAGCAGCAAAGGGGGGAGGGGTCGTGAGCAGTACGTC. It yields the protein CASSKGGRGREQYV.